This T cell receptor beta chain was retrieved from a study of T cells in Graves' hyperthyroidism and ophthalmopathy. As concerns this clonotype: What it recognizes is unknown.

The germline gives CDR1 SGHKS, CDR2 YYEKEE (reference sequence). Trimming left V 0 bases short and J 0 bases short, with 9 bases between. The CDR3 extends over 15 amino acids. Uncontrolled infection, other autoimmune disease, pregnancy or lactation barred patients from enrollment. Diagnosis rested on symptoms, serum thyroxine and TRAb, thyroid ultrasound, and orbital computed tomography. General study findings and limits: In blood, most of the thyroid clonotypes expanded above 0.001 were also present. Ophthalmopathy was model-predicted a median approximately six months pre-onset.

Researchers amplified the TCR beta CDR3 regions from RNA transcripts. First-round RT-PCR targeting the TCR CDR3 was performed with the HTBI primer set. From the multiplex PCR reads, TCRdb called clonotypes with MiXCR, one entry per CDR3 protein. Seen here are a few hundred thousand distinct CDR3 sequences, around 15% observed once, and the top ten hold approximately 15%. The source is a woman between 40 and 55 years old with Graves' hyperthyroidism. J is TRBJ2-5 and V is TRBV5-5, with D unclear. The sample consisted of blood. The CDR3 loop reads CASSLVEPYQETQYF. CDR3 coding DNA: TGTGCCAGCAGCTTGGTCGAACCGTACCAAGAGACCCAGTACTTC.